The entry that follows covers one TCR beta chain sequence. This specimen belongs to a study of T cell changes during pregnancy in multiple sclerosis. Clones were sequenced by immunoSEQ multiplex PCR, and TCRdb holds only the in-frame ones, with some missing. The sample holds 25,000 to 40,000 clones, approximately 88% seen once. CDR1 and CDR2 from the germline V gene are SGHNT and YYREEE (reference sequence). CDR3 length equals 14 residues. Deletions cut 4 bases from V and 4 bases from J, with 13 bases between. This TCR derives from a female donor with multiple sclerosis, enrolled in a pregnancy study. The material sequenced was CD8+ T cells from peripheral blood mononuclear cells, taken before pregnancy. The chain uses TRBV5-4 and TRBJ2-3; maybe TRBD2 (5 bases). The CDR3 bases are TGTGCCAGCAGCATAGAACTAGAGCCAGATACGCAGTATTTT. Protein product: CASSIELEPDTQYF.